This T cell receptor (beta chain) is drawn from a study of CD8+CD57+ T cells in acquired aplastic anemia. In patients chosen for sequencing, flow cytometry had shown CD8+CD57+ cell expansion. Each patient had severe acquired aplastic anemia. This clonotype was observed many times. The CDR3 has 15 residues. Germline-derived CDR1 and CDR2 are SNHLY and FYNNEI. The junction had 6 bases not matched to a gene; V was cut back by 5 bases and J by 6 bases. TCR beta VDJ and CDR3 profiling used genomic DNA as template. TCRdb redid the calling of the reads with MiXCR, one entry per CDR3 protein. The sample holds approximately 470,000 distinct CDR3 sequences, roughly a third seen once.

The chain links TRBV2 to TRBJ2-7; 14 bases align to TRBD2. The sample consisted of sorted CD4+, CD8+, or CD8+CD57+ T cells (not recorded which) from PBMCs. The clonotype comes from a human donor with aplastic anemia. This CDR3 reads CASSSGTSGSSEQYF. The CDR3 DNA sequence: TGTGCCAGCAGTTCCGGGACTAGCGGGAGTAGCGAGCAGTACTTC.